This T cell receptor (beta chain) stems from a study of cytomegalovirus exposure and HLA in healthy donors. For the study at large: Caucasian-associated ancestry cluster membership applied to approximately 84% of a few hundred genotyped donors.

Points on this clone: Its antigen remains unidentified.

CDR1 is SGHVS and CDR2 is FQNEAQ in the germline V gene. The CDR3 loop spans 13 amino acids. Trimming at V came to 5 bases and at J to 4 bases, leaving 4 bases not matched to a gene. PCR involved 60 Vbeta and 13 Jbeta primers. Sequencing was performed with immunoSEQ multiplex PCR; in TCRdb, only in-frame clones are kept and a portion is missing. The sample carries 84,000 or so clones, 65% to 85% recorded once. General study findings and limits: An apparent linkage of common viral pathogens to several of the most significant clusters emerged in a later analysis.

The receptor was isolated from a middle-aged man in good health and CMV-seronegative. The chain combines TRBV7-8 with TRBJ1-1; 7 nucleotides agree with TRBD1. Sequencing input: PBMCs. The CDR3 nucleotides are TGTGCCAGCAGCCCGACAGGGAGCACTGAAGCTTTCTTT. Amino acids: CASSPTGSTEAFF.